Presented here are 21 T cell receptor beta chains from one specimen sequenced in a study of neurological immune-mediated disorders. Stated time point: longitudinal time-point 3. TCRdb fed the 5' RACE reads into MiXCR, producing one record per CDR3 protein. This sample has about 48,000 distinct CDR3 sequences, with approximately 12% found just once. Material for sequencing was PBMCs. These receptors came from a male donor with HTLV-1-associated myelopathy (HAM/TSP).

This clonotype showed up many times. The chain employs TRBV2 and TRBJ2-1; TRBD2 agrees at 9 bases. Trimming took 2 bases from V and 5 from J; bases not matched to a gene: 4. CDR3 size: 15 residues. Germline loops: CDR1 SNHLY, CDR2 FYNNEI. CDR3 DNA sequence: TGTGCCAGCAGTGAAATACGCGGGGGGGACAATGAGCAGTTCTTC. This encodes CASSEIRGGDNEQFF.

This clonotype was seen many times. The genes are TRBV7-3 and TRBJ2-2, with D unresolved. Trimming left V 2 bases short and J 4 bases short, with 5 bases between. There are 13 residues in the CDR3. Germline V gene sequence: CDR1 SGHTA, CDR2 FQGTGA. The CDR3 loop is CASSLAFTGELFF. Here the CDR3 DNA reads TGTGCCAGCAGCTTAGCGTTCACCGGGGAGCTGTTTTTT.

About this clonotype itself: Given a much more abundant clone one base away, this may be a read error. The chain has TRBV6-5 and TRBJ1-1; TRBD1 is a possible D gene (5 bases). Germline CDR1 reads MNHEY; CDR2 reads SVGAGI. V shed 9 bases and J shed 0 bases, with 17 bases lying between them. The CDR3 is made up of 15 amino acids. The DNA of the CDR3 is TGTGCCAGAAGGTCCCCCGGGGGGGTGAACACTGAAGCTTTCTTT. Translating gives CARRSPGGVNTEAFF.

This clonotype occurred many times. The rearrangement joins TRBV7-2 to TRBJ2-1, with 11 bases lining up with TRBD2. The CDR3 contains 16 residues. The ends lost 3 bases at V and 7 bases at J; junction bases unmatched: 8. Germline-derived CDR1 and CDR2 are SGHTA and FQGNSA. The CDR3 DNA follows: TGTGCCAGCAGCTTCGGGCTAGCGGGGGGCGAAAATGAGCAGTTCTTC. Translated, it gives CASSFGLAGGENEQFF.

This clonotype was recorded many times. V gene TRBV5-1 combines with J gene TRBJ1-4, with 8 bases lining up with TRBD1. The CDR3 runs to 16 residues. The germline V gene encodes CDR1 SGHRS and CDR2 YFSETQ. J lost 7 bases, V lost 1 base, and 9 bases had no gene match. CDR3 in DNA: TGCGCCAGCAGCTTGCGACCGACAGGGGATAGTGAAAAACTGTTTTTT. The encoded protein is CASSLRPTGDSEKLFF.

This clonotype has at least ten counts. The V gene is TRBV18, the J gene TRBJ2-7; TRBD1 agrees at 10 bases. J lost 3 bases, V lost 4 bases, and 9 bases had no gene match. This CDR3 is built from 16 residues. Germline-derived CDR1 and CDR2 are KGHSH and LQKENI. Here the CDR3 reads CASSLRPGQGIYEQYF. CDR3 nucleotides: TGTGCCAGCTCACTACGACCGGGACAGGGGATCTACGAGCAGTACTTC. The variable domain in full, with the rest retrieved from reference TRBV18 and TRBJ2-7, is NAGVMQNPRHLVRRRGQEARLRCSPMKGHSHVYWYRQLPEEGLKFMVYLQKENIIDESGMPKERFSAEFPKEGPSILRIQQVVRGDSAAYFCASSLRPGQGIYEQYFGPGTRLTVT.

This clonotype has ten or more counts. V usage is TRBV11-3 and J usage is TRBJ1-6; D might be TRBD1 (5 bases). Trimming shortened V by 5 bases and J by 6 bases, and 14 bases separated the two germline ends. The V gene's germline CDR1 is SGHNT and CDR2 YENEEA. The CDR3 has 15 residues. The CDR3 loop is CASSLPGRINSPLHF. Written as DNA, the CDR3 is TGTGCCAGCAGCCTACCGGGACGGATTAATTCACCCCTCCACTTT.

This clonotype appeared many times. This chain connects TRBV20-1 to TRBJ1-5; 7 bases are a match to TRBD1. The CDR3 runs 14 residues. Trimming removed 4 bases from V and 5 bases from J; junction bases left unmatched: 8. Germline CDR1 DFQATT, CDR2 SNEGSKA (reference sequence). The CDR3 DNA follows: TGCAGTGCTATTTACAGGGGTCGCGATCAGCCCCAGCATTTT. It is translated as CSAIYRGRDQPQHF.

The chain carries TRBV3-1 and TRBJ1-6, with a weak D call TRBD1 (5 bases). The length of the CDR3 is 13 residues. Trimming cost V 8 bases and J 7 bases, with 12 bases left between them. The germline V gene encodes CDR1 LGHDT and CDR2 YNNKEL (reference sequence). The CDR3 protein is CASGAGRNSPLHF. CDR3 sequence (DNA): TGTGCCAGCGGGGCAGGCCGGAATTCACCCCTCCACTTT.

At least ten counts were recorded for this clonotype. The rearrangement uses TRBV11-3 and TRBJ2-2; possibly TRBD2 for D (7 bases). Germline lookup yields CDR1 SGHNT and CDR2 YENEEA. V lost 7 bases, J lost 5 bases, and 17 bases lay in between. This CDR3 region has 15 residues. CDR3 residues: CASNNRGGGTGELFF. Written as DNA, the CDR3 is TGTGCCAGCAACAATAGGGGGGGAGGAACCGGGGAGCTGTTTTTT.

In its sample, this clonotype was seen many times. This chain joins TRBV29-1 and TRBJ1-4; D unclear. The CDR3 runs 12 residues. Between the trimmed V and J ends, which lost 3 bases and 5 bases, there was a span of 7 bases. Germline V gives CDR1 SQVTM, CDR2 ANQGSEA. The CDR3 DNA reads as TGCAGCGTTGAGGGCGGGAATGAAAAACTGTTTTTT. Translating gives CSVEGGNEKLFF.

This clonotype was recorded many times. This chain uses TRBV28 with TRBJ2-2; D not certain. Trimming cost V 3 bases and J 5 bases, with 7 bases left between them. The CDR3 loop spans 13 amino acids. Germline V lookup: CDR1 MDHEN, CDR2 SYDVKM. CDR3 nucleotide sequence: TGTGCCAGCAGTTTCGCCACTACCGGGGAGCTGTTTTTT. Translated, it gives CASSFATTGELFF.

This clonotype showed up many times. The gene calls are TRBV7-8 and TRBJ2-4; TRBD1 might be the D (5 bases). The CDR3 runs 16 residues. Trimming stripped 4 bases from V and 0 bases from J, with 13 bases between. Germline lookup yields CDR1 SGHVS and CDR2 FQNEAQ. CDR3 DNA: TGTGCCAGCAGCTCCCGACAGACTCTAGCCAAAAACATTCAGTACTTC. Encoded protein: CASSSRQTLAKNIQYF.

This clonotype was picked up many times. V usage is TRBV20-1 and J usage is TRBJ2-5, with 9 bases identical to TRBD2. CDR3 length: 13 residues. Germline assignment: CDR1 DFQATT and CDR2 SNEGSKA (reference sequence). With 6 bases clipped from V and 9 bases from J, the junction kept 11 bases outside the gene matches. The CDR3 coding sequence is TGCAGTGCGTTAGCGGGGGCCACCGGGGCCCAGTACTTC. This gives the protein CSALAGATGAQYF.

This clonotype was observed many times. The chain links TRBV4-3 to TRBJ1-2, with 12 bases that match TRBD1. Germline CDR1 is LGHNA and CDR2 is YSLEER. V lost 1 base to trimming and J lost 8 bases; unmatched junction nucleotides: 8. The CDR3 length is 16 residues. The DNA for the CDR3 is TGCGCCAGCAGCCAAGCTACCGGGACAGGGGGCGCGGGCTACACCTTC. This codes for CASSQATGTGGAGYTF.

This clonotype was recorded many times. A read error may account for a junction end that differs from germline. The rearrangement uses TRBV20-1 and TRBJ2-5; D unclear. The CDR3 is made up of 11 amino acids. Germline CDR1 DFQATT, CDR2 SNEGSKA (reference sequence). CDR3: CSATTPGPAAF. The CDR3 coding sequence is TGCAGTGCTACCACCCCAGGACCGGCCGCCTTC.

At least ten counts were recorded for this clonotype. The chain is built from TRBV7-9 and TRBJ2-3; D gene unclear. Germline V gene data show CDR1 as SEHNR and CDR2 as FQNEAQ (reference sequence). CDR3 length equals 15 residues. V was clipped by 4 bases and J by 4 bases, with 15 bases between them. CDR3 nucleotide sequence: TGTGCCAGCAGCTGGACGAGGAGTCGTCCAGATACGCAGTATTTT. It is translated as CASSWTRSRPDTQYF.

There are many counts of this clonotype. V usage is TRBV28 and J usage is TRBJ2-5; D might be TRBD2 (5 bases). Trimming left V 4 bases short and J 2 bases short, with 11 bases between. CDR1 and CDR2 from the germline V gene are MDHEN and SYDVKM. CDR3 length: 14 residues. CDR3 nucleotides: TGTGCCAGCAGTTCCCTCCCGGGGCAAGAGACCCAGTACTTC. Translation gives CASSSLPGQETQYF.

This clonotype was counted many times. The CDR3 spells CASRQTDSYGYTF. The CDR3 DNA follows: TGTGCCAGCAGACAGACCGATTCCTATGGCTACACCTTC. The chain recombines TRBV12-3 or TRBV12-4 with TRBJ1-2; D is ambiguous. There are 13 residues in the CDR3. The V gene lost 6 bases and the J gene lost 4 bases, with 12 bases spanning the gap.

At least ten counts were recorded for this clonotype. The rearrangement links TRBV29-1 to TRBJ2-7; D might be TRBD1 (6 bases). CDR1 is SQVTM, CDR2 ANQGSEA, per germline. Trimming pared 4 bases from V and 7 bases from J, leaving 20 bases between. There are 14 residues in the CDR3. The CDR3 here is CSVVGDRISGEQYF. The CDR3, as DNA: TGCAGCGTTGTGGGCGACAGGATCTCCGGGGAGCAGTACTTC.

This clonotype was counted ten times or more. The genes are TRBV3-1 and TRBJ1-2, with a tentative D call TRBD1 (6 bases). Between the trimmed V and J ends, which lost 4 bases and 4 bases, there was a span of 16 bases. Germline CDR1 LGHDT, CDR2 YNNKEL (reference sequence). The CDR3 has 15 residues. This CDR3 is CASSPTKQGGYGYTF. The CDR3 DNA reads TGTGCCAGCAGCCCAACCAAACAGGGTGGCTATGGCTACACCTTC.